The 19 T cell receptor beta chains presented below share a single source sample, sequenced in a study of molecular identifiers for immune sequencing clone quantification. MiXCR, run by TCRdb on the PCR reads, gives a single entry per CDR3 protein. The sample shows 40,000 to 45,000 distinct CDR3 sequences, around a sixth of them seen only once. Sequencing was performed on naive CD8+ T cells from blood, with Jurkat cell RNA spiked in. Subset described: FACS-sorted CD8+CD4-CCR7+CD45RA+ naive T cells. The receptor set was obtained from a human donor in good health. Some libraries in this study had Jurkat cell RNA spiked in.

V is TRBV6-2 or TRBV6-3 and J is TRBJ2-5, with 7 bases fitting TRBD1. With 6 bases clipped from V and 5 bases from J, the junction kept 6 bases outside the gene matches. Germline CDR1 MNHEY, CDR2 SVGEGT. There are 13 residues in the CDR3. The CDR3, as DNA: TGTGCCAGCAGAAACAGGGGTGGCGAGACCCAGTACTTC. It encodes CASRNRGGETQYF.

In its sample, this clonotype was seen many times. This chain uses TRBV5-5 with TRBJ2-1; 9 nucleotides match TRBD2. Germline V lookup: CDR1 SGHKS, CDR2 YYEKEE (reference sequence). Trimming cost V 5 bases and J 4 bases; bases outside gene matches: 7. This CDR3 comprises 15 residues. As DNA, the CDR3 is TGTGCCAGCAGTGGGGGGACTAGCAGGTACAATGAGCAGTTCTTC. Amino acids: CASSGGTSRYNEQFF.

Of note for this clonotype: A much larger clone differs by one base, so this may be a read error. The chain's CDR3 is CASRSGQNYEQYF. The CDR3 bases are TGTGCCAGCAGATCAGGACAGAACTACGAGCAGTACTTC. The chain carries TRBV5-6 and TRBJ2-7; D might be TRBD1 (6 bases). Germline V gene data show CDR1 as SGHDT and CDR2 as YYEEEE. The V and J ends lost 5 bases and 3 bases respectively, with 12 bases between them. There are 13 residues in the CDR3.

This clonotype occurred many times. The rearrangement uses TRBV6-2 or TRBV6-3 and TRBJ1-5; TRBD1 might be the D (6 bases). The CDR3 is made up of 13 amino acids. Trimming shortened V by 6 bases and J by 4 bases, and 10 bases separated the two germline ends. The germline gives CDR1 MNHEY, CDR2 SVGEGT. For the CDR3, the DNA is TGTGCCAGCAGGGACAGCTATAATCAGCCCCAGCATTTT. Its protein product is CASRDSYNQPQHF.

The CDR3 protein is CASSQVYEQYF. CDR3 DNA sequence: TGTGCCAGCAGCCAGGTCTACGAGCAGTACTTC. V gene TRBV6-6 combines with J gene TRBJ2-7; D not resolved. This CDR3 comprises 11 residues. Deletions cut 6 bases from V and 3 bases from J, with 6 bases between. Germline V CDR1 and CDR2: MNHNY, SVGAGI (reference sequence).

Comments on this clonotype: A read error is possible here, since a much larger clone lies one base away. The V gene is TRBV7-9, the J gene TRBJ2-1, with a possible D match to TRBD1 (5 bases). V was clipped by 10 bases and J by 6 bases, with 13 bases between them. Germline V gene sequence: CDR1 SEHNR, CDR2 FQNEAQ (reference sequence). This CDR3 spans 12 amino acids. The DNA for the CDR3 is TGTGCCAACACGGCACAGGTCAATGAGCAGTTCTTC. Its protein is CANTAQVNEQFF.

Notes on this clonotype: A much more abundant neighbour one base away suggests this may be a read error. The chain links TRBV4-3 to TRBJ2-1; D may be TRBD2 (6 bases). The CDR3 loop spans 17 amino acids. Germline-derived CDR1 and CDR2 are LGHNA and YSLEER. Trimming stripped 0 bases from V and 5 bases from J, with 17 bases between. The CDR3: CASSQDPGEAADNEQFF. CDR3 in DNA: TGCGCCAGCAGCCAAGATCCGGGGGAGGCCGCGGACAATGAGCAGTTCTTC.

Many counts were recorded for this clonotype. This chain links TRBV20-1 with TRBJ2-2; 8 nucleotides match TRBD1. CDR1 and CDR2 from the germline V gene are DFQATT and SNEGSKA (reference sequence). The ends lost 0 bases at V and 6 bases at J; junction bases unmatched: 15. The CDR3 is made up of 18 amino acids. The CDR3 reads CSARDPLDRDPRSGELFF. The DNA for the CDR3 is TGCAGTGCTAGAGACCCCTTGGACAGGGACCCTCGGTCCGGGGAGCTGTTTTTT.

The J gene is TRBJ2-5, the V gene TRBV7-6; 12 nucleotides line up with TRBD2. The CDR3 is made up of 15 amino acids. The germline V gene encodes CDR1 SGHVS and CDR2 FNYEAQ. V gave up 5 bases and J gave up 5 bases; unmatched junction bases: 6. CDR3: CASSPVLAGGETQYF. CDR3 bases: TGTGCCAGCAGCCCGGTACTAGCGGGAGGTGAGACCCAGTACTTC.

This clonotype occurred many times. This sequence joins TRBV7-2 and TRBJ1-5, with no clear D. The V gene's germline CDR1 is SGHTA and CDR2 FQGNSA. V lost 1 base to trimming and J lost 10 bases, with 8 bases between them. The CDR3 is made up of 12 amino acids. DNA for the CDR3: TGTGCCAGCAGCTTAGGCCGAGACCCCCAGCATTTT. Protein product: CASSLGRDPQHF.

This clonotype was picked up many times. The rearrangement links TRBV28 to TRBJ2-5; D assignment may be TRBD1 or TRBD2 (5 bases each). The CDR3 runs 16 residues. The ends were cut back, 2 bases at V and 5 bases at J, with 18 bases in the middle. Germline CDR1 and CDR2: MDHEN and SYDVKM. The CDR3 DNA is TGTGCCAGCAGTTTAATTTGGGGGAGCCTCCAGGAGACCCAGTACTTC. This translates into CASSLIWGSLQETQYF.

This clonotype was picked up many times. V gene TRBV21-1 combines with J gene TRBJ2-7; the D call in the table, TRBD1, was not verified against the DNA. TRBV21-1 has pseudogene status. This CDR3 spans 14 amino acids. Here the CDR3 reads CASSTPTGSYEQYF. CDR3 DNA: TGTGCCAGCAGCACTCCGACAGGGTCCTACGAGCAGTACTTC.

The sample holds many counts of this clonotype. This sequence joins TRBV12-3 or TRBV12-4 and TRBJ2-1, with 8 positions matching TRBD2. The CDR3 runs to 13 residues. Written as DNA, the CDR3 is TGTGCTAGTGGACCAGCGGGAGCGGTTGAGCAGTTCTTC. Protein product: CASGPAGAVEQFF.

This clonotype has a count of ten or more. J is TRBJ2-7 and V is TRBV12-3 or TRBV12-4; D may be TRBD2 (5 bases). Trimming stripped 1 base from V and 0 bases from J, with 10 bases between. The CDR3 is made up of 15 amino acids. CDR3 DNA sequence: TGTGCCAGCAGTTTAGGGAGGCTCATCTCCTACGAGCAGTACTTC. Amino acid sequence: CASSLGRLISYEQYF.

For the CDR3, the DNA is TGTGCCAGCAGTGGCGTAGCGGTTCTCACAGATACGCAGTATTTT. Its translation is CASSGVAVLTDTQYF. This sequence joins TRBV12-3 or TRBV12-4 and TRBJ2-3; the D gene is possibly TRBD2 (6 bases). This CDR3 is built from 15 residues. Trimming took off 5 bases at V and 2 bases at J, with 14 bases between the two ends.

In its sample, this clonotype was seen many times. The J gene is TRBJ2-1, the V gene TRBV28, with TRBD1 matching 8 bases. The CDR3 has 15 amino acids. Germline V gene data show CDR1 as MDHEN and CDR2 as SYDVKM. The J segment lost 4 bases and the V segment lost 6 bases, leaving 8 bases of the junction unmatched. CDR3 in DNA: TGTGCCAGCAGGGCGCGGGACAGGCCTTACAATGAGCAGTTCTTC. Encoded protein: CASRARDRPYNEQFF.

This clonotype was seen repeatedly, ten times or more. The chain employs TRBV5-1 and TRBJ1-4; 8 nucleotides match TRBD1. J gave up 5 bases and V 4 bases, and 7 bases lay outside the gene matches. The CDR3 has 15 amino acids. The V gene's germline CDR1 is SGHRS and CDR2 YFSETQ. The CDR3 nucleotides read TGCGCCAGCAGCATGACGGGACAGGTCAATGAAAAACTGTTTTTT. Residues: CASSMTGQVNEKLFF.

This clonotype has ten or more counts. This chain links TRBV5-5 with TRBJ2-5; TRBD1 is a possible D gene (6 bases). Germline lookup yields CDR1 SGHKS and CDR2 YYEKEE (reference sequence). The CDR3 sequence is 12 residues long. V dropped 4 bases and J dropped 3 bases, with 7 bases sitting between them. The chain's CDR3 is CASSGQKETQYF. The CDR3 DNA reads TGTGCCAGCAGCGGACAGAAAGAGACCCAGTACTTC.

CDR3 in amino acids: CASSDTGGAEDEQFF. In nucleotides, the CDR3 is TGTGCCAGCAGCGACACAGGGGGCGCTGAGGATGAGCAGTTCTTC. The chain combines TRBV2 with TRBJ2-1; TRBD1 aligns across 9 bases. The V gene end was trimmed by 6 bases and the J gene end by 8 bases; junction bases not matched to a gene: 11. The CDR3 has 15 amino acids. Germline V gene data show CDR1 as SNHLY and CDR2 as FYNNEI.